This TCR beta chain was captured by sequencing in a study of naive CD8 T cells in extremely preterm neonates. Overall study: The methods list adults as 20-50 years; the abstract says 25-50.

The germline CDR1 and CDR2 sequences are PRHDT and FYEKMQ (reference sequence). This CDR3 is built from 16 residues. Trimming left V 1 base short and J 5 bases short, with 15 bases between. TCRdb's copy holds only in-frame clones and misses some; the assay was immunoSEQ multiplex PCR. The sample has about 5,800 clones, around 97% seen once. With respect to this clone: The antigen remains unidentified.

The healthy nonsmoking adult controls had a median age of roughly 41 years, range roughly 18-55 years. General study findings and limits: Term neonates under 0.5%, young children 0.03%, adults over 0.0075%; preterm neonates shared 2.5% to 3%. Compared with older groups, preterm CDR3s were shorter, with fewer N additions and less trimming.

The sequenced sample consisted of naive CD8+ T cells from blood. The receptor comes from a human donor in good health. The rearrangement joins TRBV13 to TRBJ2-1; D is unresolved. The CDR3 protein is CASSLAQVLSDNEQFF. DNA for the CDR3: TGTGCCAGCAGCTTAGCCCAAGTGCTTTCGGACAATGAGCAGTTCTTC.